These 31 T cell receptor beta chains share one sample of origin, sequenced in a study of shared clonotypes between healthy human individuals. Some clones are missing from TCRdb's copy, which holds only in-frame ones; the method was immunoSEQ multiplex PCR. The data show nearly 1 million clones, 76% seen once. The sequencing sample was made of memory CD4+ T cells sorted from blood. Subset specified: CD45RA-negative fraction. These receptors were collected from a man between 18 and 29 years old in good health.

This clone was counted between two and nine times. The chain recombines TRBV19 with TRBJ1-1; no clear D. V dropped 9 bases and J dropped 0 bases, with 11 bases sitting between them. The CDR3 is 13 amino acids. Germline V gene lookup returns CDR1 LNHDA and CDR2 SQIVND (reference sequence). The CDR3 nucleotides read TGTGCCAGCCGGACGTCTTTGAACACTGAAGCTTTCTTT. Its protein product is CASRTSLNTEAFF.

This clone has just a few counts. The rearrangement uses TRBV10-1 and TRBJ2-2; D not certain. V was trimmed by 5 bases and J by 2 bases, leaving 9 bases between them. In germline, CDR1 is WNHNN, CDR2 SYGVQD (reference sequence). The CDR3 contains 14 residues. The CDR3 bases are TGCGCCAGCAGTTCCCAGCCCAACACCGGGGAGCTGTTTTTT. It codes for CASSSQPNTGELFF.

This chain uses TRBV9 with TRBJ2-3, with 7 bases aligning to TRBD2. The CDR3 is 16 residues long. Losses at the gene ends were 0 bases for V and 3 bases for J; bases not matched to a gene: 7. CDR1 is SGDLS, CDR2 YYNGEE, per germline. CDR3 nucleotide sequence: TGTGCCAGCAGCGTAGCGGCGGGGAGGGGAACAGATACGCAGTATTTT. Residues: CASSVAAGRGTDTQYF.

The CDR3 nucleotides are TGTGCCAGCAGTTACCAGGGACCTGGAAACACCATATATTTT. Translating gives CASSYQGPGNTIYF. This chain joins TRBV6-5 and TRBJ1-3, with D perhaps TRBD1 (5 bases). CDR1 and CDR2 from the germline V gene are MNHEY and SVGAGI. The CDR3 consists of 14 residues. V was shortened by 2 bases and J by 2 bases, with 7 bases between the two germline ends.

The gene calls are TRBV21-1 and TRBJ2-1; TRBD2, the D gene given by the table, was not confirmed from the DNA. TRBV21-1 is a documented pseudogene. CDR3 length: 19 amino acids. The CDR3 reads CASSIPRKGIAGGNNEQFF. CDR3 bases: TGTGCCAGCAGCATCCCCAGGAAAGGCATAGCGGGGGGGAATAATGAGCAGTTCTTC.

The CDR3: CASSDTGANTEAFF. The CDR3 DNA reads TGTGCCAGCAGTGACACAGGGGCGAACACTGAAGCTTTCTTT. The rearrangement uses TRBV6-4 and TRBJ1-1; TRBD1 matches 7 bases. V was pared by 2 bases and J by 1 base, with 1 base of the junction left unmatched. The CDR3 runs to 14 residues. From germline, CDR1 is MRHNA and CDR2 SNTAGT.

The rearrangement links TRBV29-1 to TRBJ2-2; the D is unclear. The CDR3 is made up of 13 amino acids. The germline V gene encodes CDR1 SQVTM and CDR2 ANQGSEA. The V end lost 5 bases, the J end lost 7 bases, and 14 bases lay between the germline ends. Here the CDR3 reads CSVKALPSGELFF. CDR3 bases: TGCAGCGTTAAGGCCCTGCCCAGCGGGGAGCTGTTTTTT.

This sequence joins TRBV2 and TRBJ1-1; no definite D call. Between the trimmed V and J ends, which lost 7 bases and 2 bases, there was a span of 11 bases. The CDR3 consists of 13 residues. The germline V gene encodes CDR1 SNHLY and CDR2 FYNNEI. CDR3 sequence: CASILGDNTEAFF. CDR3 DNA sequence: TGTGCCAGCATCCTCGGTGATAACACTGAAGCTTTCTTT.

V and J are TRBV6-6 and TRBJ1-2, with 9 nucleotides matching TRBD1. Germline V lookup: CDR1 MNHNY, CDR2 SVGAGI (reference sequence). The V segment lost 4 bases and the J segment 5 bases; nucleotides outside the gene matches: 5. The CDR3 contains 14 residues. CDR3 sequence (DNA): TGTGCCAGCAGTTCCCAGACAGGGGGATATGGCTACACCTTC. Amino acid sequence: CASSSQTGGYGYTF.

CDR3 amino acids: CASSPTRWETQYF. CDR3 bases: TGTGCCAGCAGCCCGACTAGGTGGGAGACCCAGTACTTC. The gene calls are TRBV7-2 and TRBJ2-5; a possible D gene is TRBD2 (6 bases). The V gene lost 5 bases and the J gene lost 5 bases, with 12 bases spanning the gap. The CDR3 runs to 13 residues. Germline-derived CDR1 and CDR2 are SGHTA and FQGNSA.

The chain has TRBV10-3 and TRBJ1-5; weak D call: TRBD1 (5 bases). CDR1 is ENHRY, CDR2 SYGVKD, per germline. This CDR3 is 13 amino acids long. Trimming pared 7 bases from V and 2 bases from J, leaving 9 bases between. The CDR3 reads CAIKGDGNQPQHF. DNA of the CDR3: TGTGCCATCAAAGGGGATGGCAATCAGCCCCAGCATTTT.

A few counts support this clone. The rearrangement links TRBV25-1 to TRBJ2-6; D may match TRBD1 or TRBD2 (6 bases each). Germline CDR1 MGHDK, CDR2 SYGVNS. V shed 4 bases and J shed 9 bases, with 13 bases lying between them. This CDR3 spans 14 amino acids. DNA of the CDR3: TGTGCCAGCAGTGTGGGGGGCGATAGCAACGTCCTGACTTTC. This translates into CASSVGGDSNVLTF.

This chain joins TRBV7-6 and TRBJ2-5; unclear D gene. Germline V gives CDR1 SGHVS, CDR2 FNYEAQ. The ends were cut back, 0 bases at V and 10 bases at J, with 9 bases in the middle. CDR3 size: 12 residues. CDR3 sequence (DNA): TGTGCCAGCAGCTTAGCCCCCCGAGGCCAGTACTTC. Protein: CASSLAPRGQYF. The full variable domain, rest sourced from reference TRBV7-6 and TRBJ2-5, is GAGVSQSPRYKVTKRGQDVALRCDPISGHVSLYWYRQALGQGPEFLTYFNYEAQQDKSGLPNDRFSAERPEGSISTLTIQRTEQRDSAMYRCASSLAPRGQYFGPGTRLLVL.

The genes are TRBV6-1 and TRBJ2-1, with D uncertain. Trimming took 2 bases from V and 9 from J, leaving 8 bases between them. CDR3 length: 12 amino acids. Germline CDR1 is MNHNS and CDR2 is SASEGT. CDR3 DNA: TGTGCCAGCAGTGAACTAGTAGTTGAGCAGTTCTTC. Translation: CASSELVVEQFF.

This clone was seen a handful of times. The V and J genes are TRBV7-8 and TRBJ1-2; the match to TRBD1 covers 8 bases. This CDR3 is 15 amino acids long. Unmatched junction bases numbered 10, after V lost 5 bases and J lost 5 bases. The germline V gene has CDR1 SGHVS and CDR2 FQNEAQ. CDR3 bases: TGTGCCAGCAGCGGGGAAGGGACAGGACGATATGGCTACACCTTC. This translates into CASSGEGTGRYGYTF. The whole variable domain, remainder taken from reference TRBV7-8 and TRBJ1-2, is GAGVSQSPRYKVAKRGQDVALRCDPISGHVSLFWYQQALGQGPEFLTYFQNEAQLDKSGLPSDRFFAERPEGSVSTLKIQRTQQEDSAVYLCASSGEGTGRYGYTFGSGTRLTVV.

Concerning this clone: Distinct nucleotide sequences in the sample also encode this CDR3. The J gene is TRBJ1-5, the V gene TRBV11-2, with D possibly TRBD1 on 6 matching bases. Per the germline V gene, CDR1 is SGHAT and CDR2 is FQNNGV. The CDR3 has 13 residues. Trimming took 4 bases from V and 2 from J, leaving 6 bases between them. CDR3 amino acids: CASSSGGNQPQHF. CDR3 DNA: TGTGCCAGCAGCTCAGGGGGCAATCAGCCCCAGCATTTT.

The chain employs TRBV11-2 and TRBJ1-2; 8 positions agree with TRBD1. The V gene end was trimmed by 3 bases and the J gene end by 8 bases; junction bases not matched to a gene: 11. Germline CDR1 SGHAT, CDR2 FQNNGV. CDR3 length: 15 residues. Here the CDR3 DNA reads TGTGCCAGCAGCTTGGGGGACAGGTTGGGCGGAGGCTACACCTTC. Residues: CASSLGDRLGGGYTF.

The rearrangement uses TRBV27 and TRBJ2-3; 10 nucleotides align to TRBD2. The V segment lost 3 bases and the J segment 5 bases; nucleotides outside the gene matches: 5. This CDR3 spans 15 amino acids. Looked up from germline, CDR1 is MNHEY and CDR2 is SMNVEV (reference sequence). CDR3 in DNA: TGTGCCAGCAGTTTGTTGCTAGCGGGAGTAGATACGCAGTATTTT. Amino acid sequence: CASSLLLAGVDTQYF.

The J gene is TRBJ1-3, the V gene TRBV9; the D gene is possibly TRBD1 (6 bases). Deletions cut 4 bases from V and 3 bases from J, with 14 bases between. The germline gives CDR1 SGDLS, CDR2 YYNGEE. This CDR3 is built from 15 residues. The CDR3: CASSSDRLGGNTIYF. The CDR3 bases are TGTGCCAGCAGCTCAGACAGGCTAGGTGGAAACACCATATATTTT.

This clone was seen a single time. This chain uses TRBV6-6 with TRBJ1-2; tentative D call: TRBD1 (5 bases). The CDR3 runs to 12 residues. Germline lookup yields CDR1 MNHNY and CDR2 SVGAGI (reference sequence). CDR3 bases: TGTGCAAGCGGGTGGGGCAACTATGGCTACACCTTC. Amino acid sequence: CASGWGNYGYTF.

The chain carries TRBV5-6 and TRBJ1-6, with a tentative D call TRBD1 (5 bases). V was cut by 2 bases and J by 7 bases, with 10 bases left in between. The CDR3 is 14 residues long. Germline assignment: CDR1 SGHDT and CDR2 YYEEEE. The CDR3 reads CASSFGRENSPLHF. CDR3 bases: TGTGCCAGCAGCTTCGGCAGGGAGAATTCACCCCTCCACTTT.

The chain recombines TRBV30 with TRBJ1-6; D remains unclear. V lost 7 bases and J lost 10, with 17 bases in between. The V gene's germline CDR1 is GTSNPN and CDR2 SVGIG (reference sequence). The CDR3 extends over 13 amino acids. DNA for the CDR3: TGTGCCTCACAGCCGAAGGGTGGCTCACCCCTCCACTTT. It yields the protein CASQPKGGSPLHF.

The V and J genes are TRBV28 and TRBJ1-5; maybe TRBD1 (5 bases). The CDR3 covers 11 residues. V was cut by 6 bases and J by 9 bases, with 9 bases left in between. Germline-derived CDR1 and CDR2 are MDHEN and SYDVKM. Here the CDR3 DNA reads TGTGCCAGCAGCACCCAGGGGCCCCAGCATTTT. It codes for CASSTQGPQHF.

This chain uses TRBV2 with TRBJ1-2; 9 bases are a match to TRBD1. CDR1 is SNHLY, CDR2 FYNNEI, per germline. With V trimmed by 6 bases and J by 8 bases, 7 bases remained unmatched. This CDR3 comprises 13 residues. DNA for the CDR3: TGTGCCAGCAGCAACCGGGACAGGGACGGCTACACCTTC. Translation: CASSNRDRDGYTF.

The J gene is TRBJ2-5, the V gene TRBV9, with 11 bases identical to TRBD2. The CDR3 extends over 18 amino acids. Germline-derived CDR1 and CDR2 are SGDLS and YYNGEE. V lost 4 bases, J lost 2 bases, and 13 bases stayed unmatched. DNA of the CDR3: TGTGCCAGCAGCCCCCCCACCGGGACTAGCGGTAAACAAGAGACCCAGTACTTC. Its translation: CASSPPTGTSGKQETQYF.

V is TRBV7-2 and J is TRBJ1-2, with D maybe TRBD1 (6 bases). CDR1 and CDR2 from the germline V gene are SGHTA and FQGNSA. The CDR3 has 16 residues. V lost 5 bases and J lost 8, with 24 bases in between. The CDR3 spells CASSPTGSLQMGGYTF. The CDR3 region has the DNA TGTGCCAGCAGCCCCACAGGGTCCCTCCAAATGGGAGGCTACACCTTC.

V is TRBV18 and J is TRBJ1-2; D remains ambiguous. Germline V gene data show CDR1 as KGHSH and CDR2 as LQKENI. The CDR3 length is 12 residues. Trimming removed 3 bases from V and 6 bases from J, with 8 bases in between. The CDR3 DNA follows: TGTGCCAGCTCACCTGAAGGGCATGGCTACACCTTC. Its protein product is CASSPEGHGYTF. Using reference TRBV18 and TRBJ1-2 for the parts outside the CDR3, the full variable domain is NAGVMQNPRHLVRRRGQEARLRCSPMKGHSHVYWYRQLPEEGLKFMVYLQKENIIDESGMPKERFSAEFPKEGPSILRIQQVVRGDSAAYFCASSPEGHGYTFGSGTRLTVV.

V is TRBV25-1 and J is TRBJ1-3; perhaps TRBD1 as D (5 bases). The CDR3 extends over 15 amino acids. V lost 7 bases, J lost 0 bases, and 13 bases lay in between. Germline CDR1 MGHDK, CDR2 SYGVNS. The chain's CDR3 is CASTPDRGSGNTIYF. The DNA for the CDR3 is TGTGCCAGCACCCCCGACAGAGGCTCTGGAAACACCATATATTTT.

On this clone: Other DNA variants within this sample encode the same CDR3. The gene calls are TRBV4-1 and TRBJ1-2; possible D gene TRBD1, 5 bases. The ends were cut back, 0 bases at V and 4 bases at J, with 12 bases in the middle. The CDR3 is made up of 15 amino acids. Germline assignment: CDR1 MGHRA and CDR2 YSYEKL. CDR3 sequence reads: CASSQDSQGVYGYTF. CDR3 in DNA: TGCGCCAGCAGCCAAGATAGTCAGGGCGTCTATGGCTACACCTTC.

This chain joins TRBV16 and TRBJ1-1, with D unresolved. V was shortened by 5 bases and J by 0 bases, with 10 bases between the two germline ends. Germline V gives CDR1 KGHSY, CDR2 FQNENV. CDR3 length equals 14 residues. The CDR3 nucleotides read TGTGCCAGCAGCGCGAGACATATGAACACTGAAGCTTTCTTT. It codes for CASSARHMNTEAFF.

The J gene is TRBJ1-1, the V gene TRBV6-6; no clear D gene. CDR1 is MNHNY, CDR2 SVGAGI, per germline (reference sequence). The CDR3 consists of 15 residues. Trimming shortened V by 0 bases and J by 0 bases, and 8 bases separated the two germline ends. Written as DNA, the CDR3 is TGTGCCAGCAGTTACTCGCACAGCTTGAACACTGAAGCTTTCTTT. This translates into CASSYSHSLNTEAFF.